This T cell receptor (beta chain) was retrieved from a study of human T cells and chemical hapten exposure. Study results and limitations: Every donor had alopecia, and their immune response may therefore differ from healthy people's. Among TCRs, those above 1 in 1000 frequency were unaffected by DPC sensitization.

Individual cDNA molecules (in the library) carried attached unique molecular identifiers. TCRdb itself ran the RACE reads through MiXCR, one entry per CDR3 protein. The repertoire holds about 250,000 distinct CDR3 sequences, 7.7% seen once, with more than 0.95% in the top ten. The CDR3 covers 15 residues. Germline CDR1 is SGHRS and CDR2 is YFSETQ. V shed 3 bases and J shed 5 bases, with 17 bases lying between them. Time point here: pre-sensitization, week 0. The sample's treatment: therapeutic diphenylcyclopropenone sensitization with weekly scalp DPC. The drawing of blood occurred before each patch test was applied. As for this clonotype: The antigen is not known.

This TCR was recovered from a man between 18 and 29 years old with alopecia areata. Some clones in this sample may be carry-over from other donors' samples. The chain recombines TRBV5-1 with TRBJ1-1; the D is unclear. The material sequenced was whole blood, taken in connection with sensitization to the hapten diphenylcyclopropenone (DPC). CDR3 loop: CASSSTLRSGTEAFF. In DNA form, the CDR3 reads TGCGCCAGCAGCTCGACGCTCCGCTCGGGAACTGAAGCTTTCTTT.